The present TCR beta chain was sequenced within a study of monozygotic twins with inflammatory bowel disease. As regards this clonotype: Its antigen is unidentified.

Broader study findings: Twins with IBD were found to have lower TCRbeta diversity (inverse Simpson) than healthy co-twins. In patient repertoires, differing immunosuppressive treatments may have added some variability.

Staff drew a roughly 2.5 ml blood sample from each donor. There were roughly 3,200 ng of total RNA used for each TCR library. TCRdb reanalyzed the 5' RACE reads, giving one entry per CDR3 protein sequence and no DNA. This sample's clone table lists roughly 140,000 distinct CDR3 sequences. The clonotype was recovered from a human donor with ulcerative colitis or Crohn's disease, or a healthy co-twin of an affected twin (not recorded which). The material sequenced was blood.

Here the CDR3 reads CASSPPGGLGYNEQFF. V gene TRBV7-2 combines with J gene TRBJ2-1; TCRdb designates TRBD2, a call that cannot be tested without DNA. The CDR3 is 16 residues long. Germline lookup yields CDR1 SGHTA and CDR2 FQGNSA. Full variable domain (outside the CDR3, taken from reference TRBV7-2 and TRBJ2-1): GAGVSQSPSNKVTEKGKDVELRCDPISGHTALYWYRQSLGQGLEFLIYFQGNSAPDKSGLPSDRFSAERTGGSVSTLTIQRTQQEDSAVYLCASSPPGGLGYNEQFFGPGTRLTVL.